Sequencing of this T cell receptor (beta chain) was carried out in a study of human T cells and chemical hapten exposure. The total RNA was obtained from whole blood that was not fractionated. The library attached unique molecular identifiers to individual cDNA molecules. Each CDR3 protein is one row after TCRdb ran MiXCR on the 5' RACE reads. The top ten hold 2.8% of the sample, which has roughly 110,000 distinct CDR3 sequences, around 20% seen once. The sequence was collected from a human donor in good health.

The CDR3 DNA follows: TGTGCCAGCAGCTCTACAAAACTAGCGGGAGGATGGGGTGAGCAGTTCTTC. This translates into CASSSTKLAGGWGEQFF. The chain couples TRBV5-6 to TRBJ2-1; 12 nucleotides line up with TRBD2. V dropped 3 bases and J dropped 9; count of bases not matched to a gene: 13. Germline V gene lookup returns CDR1 SGHDT and CDR2 YYEEEE. The CDR3 extends over 17 amino acids.